The clone carrying this T cell receptor (beta chain) was seen a few times. Trimming took 4 bases from V and 3 from J, leaving 9 bases between them. CDR3 length: 14 amino acids. Germline loops: CDR1 SEHNR, CDR2 FQNEAQ (reference sequence). The data were obtained in a study of Graves' ophthalmopathy and Graves' hyperthyroidism. For repertoire sequencing, the TCR beta CDR3 regions were amplified from RNA transcripts. First-round RT-PCR used HTBI primers; second-round multiplex PCR followed. TCRdb recomputed calls from the multiplex PCR reads with MiXCR, one row per CDR3 protein. This repertoire shows about 740,000 distinct CDR3 sequences, 35% to 50% found once; its top ten account for approximately 43%.

The clonotype originates from an adult man with Graves' ophthalmopathy. The chain recombines TRBV7-9 with TRBJ2-2; D is possibly TRBD2 (6 bases). Specimen: peripheral blood. CDR3 region: CASSWIADTGELFF. CDR3 DNA sequence: TGTGCCAGCAGCTGGATAGCGGACACCGGGGAGCTGTTTTTT.